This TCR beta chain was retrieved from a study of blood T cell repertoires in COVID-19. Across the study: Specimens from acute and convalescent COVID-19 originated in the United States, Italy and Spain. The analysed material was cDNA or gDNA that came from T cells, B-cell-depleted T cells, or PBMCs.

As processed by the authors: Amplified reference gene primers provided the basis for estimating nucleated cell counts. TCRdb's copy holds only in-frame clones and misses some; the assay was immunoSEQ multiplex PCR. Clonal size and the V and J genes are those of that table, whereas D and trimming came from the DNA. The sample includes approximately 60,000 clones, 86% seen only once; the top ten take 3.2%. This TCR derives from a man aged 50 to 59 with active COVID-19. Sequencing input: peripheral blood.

The DNA for the CDR3 is TGTGCCAGCAGTACAGGGGGCGGAAACTATGGCTACACCTTC. Translation gives CASSTGGGNYGYTF. This chain connects TRBV28 to TRBJ1-2; 9 nucleotides line up with TRBD1. The CDR3 is 14 amino acids. The V and J ends lost 5 bases and 2 bases, in that order; junction bases with no gene match: 3. The germline CDR1 and CDR2 sequences are MDHEN and SYDVKM.